Described below is a single TCR beta chain sequence and its context. Profiled with immunoSEQ multiplex PCR; TCRdb holds only in-frame clones, not every one. The sample gives approximately 45,000 clones, 79% of which show up once; approximately 1.2% is in the top ten. The sort gate was single viable CD3+CD4+CD8-CD45RO+ cells for memory CD4+ T cells. The record originates from a study of memory CD4+ T cells and cytomegalovirus serostatus. Germline lookup yields CDR1 SGHAT and CDR2 FQNNGV. This CDR3 is built from 14 residues. Deletions cut 2 bases from V and 0 bases from J, with 8 bases between. The TCR sequence derives from an adult in good health and CMV-seronegative. Source material: memory CD4+ T cells from blood. The chain links TRBV11-2 to TRBJ2-7; unclear D gene. The CDR3, as DNA: TGTGCCAGCAGCTTAAGAATAGACTCCTACGAGCAGTACTTC. Its protein product is CASSLRIDSYEQYF.